The entry below gives a single TCR beta chain sequence along with its context. TCR beta CDR3 regions were amplified from RNA transcripts. RT-PCR in the first round (using the HTBI primer set) targeted the TCR CDR3. TCRdb independently ran MiXCR on the multiplex PCR reads; one entry per CDR3 protein. The sample yields about 350,000 distinct CDR3 sequences, approximately 15% seen once. The record originates from a study of T cells in Graves' hyperthyroidism and ophthalmopathy. Specimen: blood. This clonotype originated in a woman aged 25 to 39 with Graves' hyperthyroidism.

CDR3 coding DNA: TGCGCCAGCAGCTTGGTTCAGGGGGCTAATGAAAAACTGTTTTTT. It specifies CASSLVQGANEKLFF. The chain has TRBV5-1 and TRBJ1-4, with 7 nucleotides matching TRBD1. The CDR3 is 15 amino acids. Germline CDR1 SGHRS, CDR2 YFSETQ. The V and J ends lost 0 bases and 3 bases, in that order; junction bases with no gene match: 2.